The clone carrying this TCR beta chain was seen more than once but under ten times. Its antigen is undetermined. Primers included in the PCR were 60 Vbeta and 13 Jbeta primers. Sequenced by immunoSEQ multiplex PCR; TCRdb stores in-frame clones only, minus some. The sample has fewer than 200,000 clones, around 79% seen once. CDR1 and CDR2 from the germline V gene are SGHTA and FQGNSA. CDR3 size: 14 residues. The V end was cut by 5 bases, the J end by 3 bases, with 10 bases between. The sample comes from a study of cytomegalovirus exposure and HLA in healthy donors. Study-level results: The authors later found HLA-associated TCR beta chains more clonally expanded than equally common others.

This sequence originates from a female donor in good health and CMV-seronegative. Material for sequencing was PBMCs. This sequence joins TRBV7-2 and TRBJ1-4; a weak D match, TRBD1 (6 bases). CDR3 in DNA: TGTGCCAGCAGCCGACAGGTTTCTAATGAAAAACTGTTTTTT. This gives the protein CASSRQVSNEKLFF. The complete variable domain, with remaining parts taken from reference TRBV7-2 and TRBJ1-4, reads GAGVSQSPSNKVTEKGKDVELRCDPISGHTALYWYRQSLGQGLEFLIYFQGNSAPDKSGLPSDRFSAERTGGSVSTLTIQRTQQEDSAVYLCASSRQVSNEKLFFGSGTQLSVL.